The 10 T cell receptor beta chains given below trace back to one sample, sequenced in a study of blood T cell repertoires in COVID-19. Sequencing used immunoSEQ multiplex PCR; TCRdb keeps in-frame clones, though not all of them. The table has 80,000 or so clones, around 80% seen once. The sequenced material came from peripheral blood. The receptor source for this set is a woman older than 75 with acute or convalescent COVID-19.

The V and J genes are TRBV28 and TRBJ2-7, with a weak D call TRBD1 (6 bases). This CDR3 spans 14 amino acids. Germline loops: CDR1 MDHEN, CDR2 SYDVKM. The ends were cut back, 4 bases at V and 2 bases at J, with 12 bases in the middle. CDR3 nucleotides: TGTGCCAGCAGTTCCGGACAGCGAACCTACGAGCAGTACTTC. This gives the protein CASSSGQRTYEQYF.

The CDR3 loop reads CASSNEGNEDTIYF. CDR3 nucleotides: TGTGCCAGCAGCAACGAGGGAAACGAGGACACCATATATTTT. This chain links TRBV7-9 with TRBJ1-3; D remains unclear. The V end lost 5 bases, the J end lost 8 bases, and 16 bases lay between the germline ends. Looked up from germline, CDR1 is SEHNR and CDR2 is FQNEAQ (reference sequence). The CDR3 consists of 14 residues.

The chain joins TRBV10-3 to TRBJ1-1; the D is unclear. Trimming shortened V by 4 bases and J by 1 base, and 7 bases separated the two germline ends. CDR3 length equals 13 residues. CDR1 is ENHRY, CDR2 SYGVKD, per germline. This CDR3 is CAISVGKNTEAFF. As DNA, the CDR3 is TGTGCCATCAGTGTCGGGAAGAACACTGAAGCTTTCTTT.

The rearrangement uses TRBV10-3 and TRBJ1-5; a possible D gene is TRBD1 (6 bases). Germline values: CDR1 ENHRY, CDR2 SYGVKD. The CDR3 is made up of 15 amino acids. V was pared by 3 bases and J by 2 bases, with 11 bases between. The CDR3 coding sequence is TGTGCCATCAGTGACCAGGGGTTGGGCAATCAGCCCCAGCATTTT. Its protein product is CAISDQGLGNQPQHF.

The J gene is TRBJ1-4, the V gene TRBV7-8, with D tentatively TRBD1 (5 bases). The CDR3 is made up of 15 amino acids. Looked up from germline, CDR1 is SGHVS and CDR2 is FQNEAQ. Trimming took off 5 bases at V and 2 bases at J, with 12 bases between the two ends. The CDR3 loop reads CASSLTVWTNEKLFF. CDR3 DNA sequence: TGTGCCAGCAGCCTGACAGTCTGGACTAATGAAAAACTGTTTTTT. The full variable domain, in which reference TRBV7-8 and TRBJ1-4 provide the parts outside the CDR3, is GAGVSQSPRYKVAKRGQDVALRCDPISGHVSLFWYQQALGQGPEFLTYFQNEAQLDKSGLPSDRFFAERPEGSVSTLKIQRTQQEDSAVYLCASSLTVWTNEKLFFGSGTQLSVL.

This clone was observed a handful of times. The chain employs TRBV12-3 or TRBV12-4 and TRBJ1-2; TRBD1 aligns across 10 bases. The CDR3 runs to 12 residues. Unmatched junction bases numbered 6, after V lost 10 bases and J lost 7 bases. In nucleotides, the CDR3 is TGTGCCACCCAGACAGGGGGCGGTGGCTACACCTTC. Translated: CATQTGGGGYTF.

This chain uses TRBV27 with TRBJ1-1, with D unclear. V was cut by 5 bases and J by 0 bases, with 19 bases left in between. From germline, CDR1 is MNHEY and CDR2 SMNVEV (reference sequence). The CDR3 consists of 17 residues. CDR3 DNA: TGTGCCAGCAGTCTCACTCCCACTCAATTCATGAACACTGAAGCTTTCTTT. Encoded protein: CASSLTPTQFMNTEAFF.

The gene calls are TRBV5-1 and TRBJ1-5; 7 bases are shared with TRBD1. After removal of 4 bases from V and 5 bases from J, the junction contained 12 bases not matched to a gene. Per the germline V gene, CDR1 is SGHRS and CDR2 is YFSETQ. There are 16 residues in the CDR3. The CDR3 sequence is CASSADRQGSHQPQHF. CDR3 in DNA: TGCGCCAGCAGCGCGGACCGACAGGGCAGCCATCAGCCCCAGCATTTT.

The V and J genes are TRBV5-6 and TRBJ1-1; D gene ambiguous. V was trimmed by 4 bases and J by 3 bases, leaving 16 bases between them. This CDR3 region has 15 residues. CDR1 SGHDT and CDR2 YYEEEE come from the germline V gene. CDR3 loop: CASSRSGTGDTEAFF. In DNA form, the CDR3 reads TGTGCCAGCAGCCGTAGCGGTACTGGGGACACTGAAGCTTTCTTT.

The rearrangement joins TRBV4-1 to TRBJ2-2; possible D gene TRBD2, 5 bases. The germline V gene has CDR1 MGHRA and CDR2 YSYEKL. V was clipped by 8 bases and J by 2 bases, with 15 bases between them. This CDR3 is built from 15 residues. The CDR3 DNA is TGCGCCAGCGAAAAGCGAGCGGCCAACACCGGGGAGCTGTTTTTT. Its translation is CASEKRAANTGELFF.